This T cell receptor beta chain is from a study of cytomegalovirus exposure and HLA in healthy donors. Only in-frame clones appear in the TCRdb table, and some are missing; sequencing was by immunoSEQ multiplex PCR. Of 68,000 or so clones listed, more than 80% are singletons. The sequenced sample consisted of PBMCs. The clonotype was recovered from a young woman in good health and CMV-seronegative.

CDR3 bases: TGTGCCAGCCAGAGATACGACAGGCAAGTCCGGTACTTC. It translates to CASQRYDRQVRYF. The V gene is TRBV5-6, the J gene TRBJ2-4; D possibly corresponds to TRBD1 (6 bases). The CDR3 sequence is 13 residues long. Deletions cut 7 bases from V and 15 bases from J, with 23 bases between. Germline lookup yields CDR1 SGHDT and CDR2 YYEEEE.